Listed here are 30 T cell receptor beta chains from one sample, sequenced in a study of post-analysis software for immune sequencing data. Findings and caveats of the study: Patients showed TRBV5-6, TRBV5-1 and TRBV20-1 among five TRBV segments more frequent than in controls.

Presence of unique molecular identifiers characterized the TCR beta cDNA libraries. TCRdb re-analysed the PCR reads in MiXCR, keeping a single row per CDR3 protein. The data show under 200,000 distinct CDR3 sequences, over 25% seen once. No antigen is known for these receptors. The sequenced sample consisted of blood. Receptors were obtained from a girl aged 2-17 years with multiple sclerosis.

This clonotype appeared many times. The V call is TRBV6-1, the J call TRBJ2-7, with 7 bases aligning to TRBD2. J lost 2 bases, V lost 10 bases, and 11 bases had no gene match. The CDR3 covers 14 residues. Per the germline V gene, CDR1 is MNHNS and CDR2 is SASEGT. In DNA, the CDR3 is TGTGCCACCCGGCCGGGAGGAGTACCCTACGAGCAGTACTTC. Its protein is CATRPGGVPYEQYF.

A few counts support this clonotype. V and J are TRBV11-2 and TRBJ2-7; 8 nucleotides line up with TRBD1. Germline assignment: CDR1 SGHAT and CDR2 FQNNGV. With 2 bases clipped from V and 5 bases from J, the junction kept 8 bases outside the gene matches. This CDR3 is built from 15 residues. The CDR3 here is CASSLLKDRVDEQYF. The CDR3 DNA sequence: TGTGCCAGCAGCTTACTGAAGGACAGGGTCGACGAGCAGTACTTC. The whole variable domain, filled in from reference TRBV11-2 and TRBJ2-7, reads EAGVAQSPRYKIIEKRQSVAFWCNPISGHATLYWYQQILGQGPKLLIQFQNNGVVDDSQLPKDRFSAERLKGVDSTLKIQPAKLEDSAVYLCASSLLKDRVDEQYFGPGTRLTVT.

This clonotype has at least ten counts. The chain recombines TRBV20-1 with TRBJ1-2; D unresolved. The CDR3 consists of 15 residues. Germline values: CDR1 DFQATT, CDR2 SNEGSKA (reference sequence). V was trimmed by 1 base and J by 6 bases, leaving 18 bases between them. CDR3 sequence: CSARGPNLPGHGYTF. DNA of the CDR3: TGCAGTGCTAGAGGGCCGAACTTACCAGGCCATGGCTACACCTTC.

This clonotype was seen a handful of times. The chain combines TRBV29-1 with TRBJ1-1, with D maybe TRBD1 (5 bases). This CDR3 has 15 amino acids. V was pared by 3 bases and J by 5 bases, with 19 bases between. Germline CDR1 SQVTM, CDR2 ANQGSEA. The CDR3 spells CSVDEVPGGKTEAFF. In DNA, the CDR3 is TGCAGCGTTGACGAAGTCCCTGGGGGAAAAACTGAAGCTTTCTTT.

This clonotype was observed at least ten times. The CDR3 loop is CATSPGGARETQYF. The CDR3 coding sequence is TGTGCCACCAGCCCCGGGGGGGCAAGGGAGACCCAGTACTTC. The chain combines TRBV15 with TRBJ2-5; 8 bases agree with TRBD2. V shed 5 bases and J 5 bases; nucleotides not matched to a gene: 7. The CDR3 is made up of 14 amino acids. Germline V gene data show CDR1 as LNHNV and CDR2 as YYDKDF (reference sequence).

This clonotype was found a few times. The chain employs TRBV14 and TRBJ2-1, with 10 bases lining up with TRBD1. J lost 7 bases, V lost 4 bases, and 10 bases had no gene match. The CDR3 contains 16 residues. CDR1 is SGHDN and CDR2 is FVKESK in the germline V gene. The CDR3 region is CASSRWGDRGRNEQFF. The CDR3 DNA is TGTGCCAGCAGCCGATGGGGGGACAGGGGTAGAAATGAGCAGTTCTTC. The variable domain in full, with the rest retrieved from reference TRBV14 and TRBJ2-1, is EAGVTQFPSHSVIEKGQTVTLRCDPISGHDNLYWYRRVMGKEIKFLLHFVKESKQDESGMPNNRFLAERTGGTYSTLKVQPAELEDSGVYFCASSRWGDRGRNEQFFGPGTRLTVL.

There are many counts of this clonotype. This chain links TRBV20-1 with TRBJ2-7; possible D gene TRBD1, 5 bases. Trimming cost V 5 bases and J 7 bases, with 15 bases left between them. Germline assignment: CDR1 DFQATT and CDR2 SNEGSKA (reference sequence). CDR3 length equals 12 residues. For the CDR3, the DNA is TGCAGTGCTGGACCAGGGCCCTGGGAGCAGTACTTC. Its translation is CSAGPGPWEQYF.

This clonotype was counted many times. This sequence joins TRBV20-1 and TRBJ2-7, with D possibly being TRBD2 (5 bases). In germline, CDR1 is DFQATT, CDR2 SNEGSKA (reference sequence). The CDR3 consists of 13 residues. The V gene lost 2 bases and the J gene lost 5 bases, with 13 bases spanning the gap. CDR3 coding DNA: TGCAGTGCTAGAAAAGTGGGAGATCACGAGCAGTACTTC. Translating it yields CSARKVGDHEQYF.

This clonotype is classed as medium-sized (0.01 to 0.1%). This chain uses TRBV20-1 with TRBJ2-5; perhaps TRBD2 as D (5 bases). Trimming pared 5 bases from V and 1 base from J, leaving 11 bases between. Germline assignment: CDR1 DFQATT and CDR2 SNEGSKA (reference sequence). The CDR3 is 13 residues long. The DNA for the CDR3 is TGCAGTGCTCTATGGAGGAGCCAAGAGACCCAGTACTTC. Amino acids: CSALWRSQETQYF.

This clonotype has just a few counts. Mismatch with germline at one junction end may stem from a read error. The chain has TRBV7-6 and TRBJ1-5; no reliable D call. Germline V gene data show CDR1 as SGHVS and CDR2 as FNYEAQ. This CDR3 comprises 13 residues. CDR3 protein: CVSSLAGNQPQHF. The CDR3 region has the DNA TGTGTCAGCAGCTTAGCGGGCAATCAGCCCCAGCATTTT.

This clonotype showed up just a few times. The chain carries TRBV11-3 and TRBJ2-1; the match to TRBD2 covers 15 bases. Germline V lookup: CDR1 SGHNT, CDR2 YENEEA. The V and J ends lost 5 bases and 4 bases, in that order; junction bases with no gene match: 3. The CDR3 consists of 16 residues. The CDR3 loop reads CASSPGTSGGYNEQFF. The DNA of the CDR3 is TGTGCCAGCAGCCCCGGGACTAGCGGGGGGTACAATGAGCAGTTCTTC. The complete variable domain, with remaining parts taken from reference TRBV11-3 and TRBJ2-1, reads EAGVVQSPRYKIIEKKQPVAFWCNPISGHNTLYWYLQNLGQGPELLIRYENEEAVDDSQLPKDRFSAERLKGVDSTLKIQPAELGDSAVYLCASSPGTSGGYNEQFFGPGTRLTVL.

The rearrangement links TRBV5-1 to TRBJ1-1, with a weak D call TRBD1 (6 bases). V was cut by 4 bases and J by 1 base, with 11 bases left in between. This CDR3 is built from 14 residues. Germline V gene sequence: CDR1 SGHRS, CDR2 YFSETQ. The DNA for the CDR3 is TGCGCCAGCAGCCCGAGGGGGGGGAACACTGAAGCTTTCTTT. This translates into CASSPRGGNTEAFF.

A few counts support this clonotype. The CDR3 sequence: CSARGVYEQYF. As DNA, the CDR3 is TGCAGTGCCCGAGGGGTCTACGAGCAGTACTTC. The chain employs TRBV20-1 and TRBJ2-7, with D possibly called TRBD1 or TRBD2 (5 bases each). V was pared by 6 bases and J by 3 bases, with 9 bases between. The germline gives CDR1 DFQATT, CDR2 SNEGSKA (reference sequence). The CDR3 spans 11 residues.

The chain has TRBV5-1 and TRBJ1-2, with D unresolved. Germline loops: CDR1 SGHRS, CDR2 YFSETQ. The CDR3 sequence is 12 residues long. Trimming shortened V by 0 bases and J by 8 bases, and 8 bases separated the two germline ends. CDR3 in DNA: TGCGCCAGCAGCTTGGAATCGGAAGGCTACACCTTC. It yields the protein CASSLESEGYTF.

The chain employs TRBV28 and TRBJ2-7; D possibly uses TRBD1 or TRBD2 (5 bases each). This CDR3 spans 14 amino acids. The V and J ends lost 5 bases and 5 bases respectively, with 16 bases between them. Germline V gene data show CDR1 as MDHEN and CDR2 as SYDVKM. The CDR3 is CASSRPGLAHEQYF. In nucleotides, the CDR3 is TGTGCCAGCAGTAGACCGGGGCTAGCTCACGAGCAGTACTTC. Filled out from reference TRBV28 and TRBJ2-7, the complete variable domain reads DVKVTQSSRYLVKRTGEKVFLECVQDMDHENMFWYRQDPGLGLRLIYFSYDVKMKEKGDIPEGYSVSREKKERFSLILESASTNQTSMYLCASSRPGLAHEQYFGPGTRLTVT.

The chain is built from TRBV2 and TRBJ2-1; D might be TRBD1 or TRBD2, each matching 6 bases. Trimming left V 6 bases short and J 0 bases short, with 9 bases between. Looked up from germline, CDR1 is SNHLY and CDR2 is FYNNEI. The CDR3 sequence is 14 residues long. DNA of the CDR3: TGTGCCAGCAGGAAGGGGGGCTCCTACAATGAGCAGTTCTTC. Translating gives CASRKGGSYNEQFF.

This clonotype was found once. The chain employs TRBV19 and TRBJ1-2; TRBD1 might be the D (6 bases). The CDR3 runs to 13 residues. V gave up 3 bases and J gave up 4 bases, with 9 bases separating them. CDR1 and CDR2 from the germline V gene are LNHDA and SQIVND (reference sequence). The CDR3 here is CASSMRQVYGYTF. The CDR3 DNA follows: TGTGCCAGTAGTATGCGACAGGTCTATGGCTACACCTTC.

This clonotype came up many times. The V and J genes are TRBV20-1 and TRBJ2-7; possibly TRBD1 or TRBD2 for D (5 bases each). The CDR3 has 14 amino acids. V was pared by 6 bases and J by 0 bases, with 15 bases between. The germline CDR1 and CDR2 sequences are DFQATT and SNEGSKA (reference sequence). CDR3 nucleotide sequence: TGCAGTGCCCAAGGGACGGGATACTCCTACGAGCAGTACTTC. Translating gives CSAQGTGYSYEQYF.

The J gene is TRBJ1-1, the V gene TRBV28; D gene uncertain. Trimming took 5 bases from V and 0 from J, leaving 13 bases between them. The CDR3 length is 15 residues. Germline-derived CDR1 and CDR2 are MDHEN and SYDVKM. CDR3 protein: CASSHVVGMNTEAFF. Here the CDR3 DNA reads TGTGCCAGCAGTCACGTTGTCGGGATGAACACTGAAGCTTTCTTT.

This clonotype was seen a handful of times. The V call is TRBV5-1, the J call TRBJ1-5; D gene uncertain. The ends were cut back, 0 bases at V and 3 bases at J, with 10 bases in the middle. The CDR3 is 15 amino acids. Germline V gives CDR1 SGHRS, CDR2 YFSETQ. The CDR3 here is CASSLDGDPNQPQHF. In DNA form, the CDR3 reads TGCGCCAGCAGCTTGGATGGGGATCCCAATCAGCCCCAGCATTTT. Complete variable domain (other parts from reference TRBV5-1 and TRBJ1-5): KAGVTQTPRYLIKTRGQQVTLSCSPISGHRSVSWYQQTPGQGLQFLFEYFSETQRNKGNFPGRFSGRQFSNSRSEMNVSTLELGDSALYLCASSLDGDPNQPQHFGDGTRLSIL.

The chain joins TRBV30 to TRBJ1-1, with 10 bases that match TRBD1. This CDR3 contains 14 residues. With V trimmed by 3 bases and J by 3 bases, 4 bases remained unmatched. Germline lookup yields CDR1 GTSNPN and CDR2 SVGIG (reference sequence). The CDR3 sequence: CAWSHGQGDTEAFF. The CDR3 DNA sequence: TGTGCCTGGAGCCATGGACAGGGGGACACTGAAGCTTTCTTT.

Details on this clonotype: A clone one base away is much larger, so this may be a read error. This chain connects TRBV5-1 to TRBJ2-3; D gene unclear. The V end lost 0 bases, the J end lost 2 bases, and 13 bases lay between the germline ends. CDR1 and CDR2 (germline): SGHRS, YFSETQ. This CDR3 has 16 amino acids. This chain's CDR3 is CASSLETPINTDTQYF. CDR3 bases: TGCGCCAGCAGCTTGGAGACGCCCATTAACACAGATACGCAGTATTTT.

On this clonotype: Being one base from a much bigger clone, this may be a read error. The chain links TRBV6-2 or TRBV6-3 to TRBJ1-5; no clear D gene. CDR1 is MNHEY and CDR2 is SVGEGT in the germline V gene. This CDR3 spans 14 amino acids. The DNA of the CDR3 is TGTGCCAGCAGTTACGGCGGAGAGAATCAGCCCCAGCGTTTT. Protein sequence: CASSYGGENQPQRF.

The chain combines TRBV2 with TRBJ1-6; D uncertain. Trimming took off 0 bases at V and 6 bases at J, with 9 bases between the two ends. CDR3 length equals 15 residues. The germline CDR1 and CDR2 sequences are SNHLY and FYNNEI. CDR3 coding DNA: TGTGCCAGCAGTGAAGCTCAAGGCGTTAATTCACCCCTCCACTTT. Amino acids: CASSEAQGVNSPLHF.

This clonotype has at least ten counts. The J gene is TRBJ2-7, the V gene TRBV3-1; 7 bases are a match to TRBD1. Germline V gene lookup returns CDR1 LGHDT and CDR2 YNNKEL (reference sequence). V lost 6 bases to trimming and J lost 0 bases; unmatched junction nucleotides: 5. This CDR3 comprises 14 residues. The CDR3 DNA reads TGTGCCAGCAGGAGGACAGGAAGCTCCTACGAGCAGTACTTC. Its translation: CASRRTGSSYEQYF.

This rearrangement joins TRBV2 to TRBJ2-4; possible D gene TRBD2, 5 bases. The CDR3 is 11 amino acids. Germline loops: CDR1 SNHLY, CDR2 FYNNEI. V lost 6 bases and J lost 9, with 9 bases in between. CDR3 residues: CASSGVGIQYF. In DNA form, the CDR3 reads TGTGCCAGCAGCGGGGTAGGCATTCAGTACTTC.

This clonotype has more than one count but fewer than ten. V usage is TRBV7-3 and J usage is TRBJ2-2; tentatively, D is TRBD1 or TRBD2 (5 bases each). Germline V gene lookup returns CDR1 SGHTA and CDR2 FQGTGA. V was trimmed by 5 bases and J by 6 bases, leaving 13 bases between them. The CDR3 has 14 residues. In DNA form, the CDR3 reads TGTGCCAGCAGCCCCCTTCAGGGAGCCGGGGAGCTGTTTTTT. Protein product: CASSPLQGAGELFF.

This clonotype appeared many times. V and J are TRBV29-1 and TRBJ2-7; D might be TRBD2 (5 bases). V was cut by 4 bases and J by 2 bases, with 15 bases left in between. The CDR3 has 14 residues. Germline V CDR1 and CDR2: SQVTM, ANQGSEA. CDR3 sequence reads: CSVGRDSGAYEQYF. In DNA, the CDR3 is TGCAGCGTTGGTCGGGATTCGGGTGCCTACGAGCAGTACTTC.

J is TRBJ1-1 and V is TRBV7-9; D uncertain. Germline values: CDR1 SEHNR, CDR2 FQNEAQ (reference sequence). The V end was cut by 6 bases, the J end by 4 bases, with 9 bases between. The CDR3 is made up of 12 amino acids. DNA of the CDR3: TGTGCCAGCAGTCAATCAGCCACTGAAGCTTTCTTT. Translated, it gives CASSQSATEAFF.

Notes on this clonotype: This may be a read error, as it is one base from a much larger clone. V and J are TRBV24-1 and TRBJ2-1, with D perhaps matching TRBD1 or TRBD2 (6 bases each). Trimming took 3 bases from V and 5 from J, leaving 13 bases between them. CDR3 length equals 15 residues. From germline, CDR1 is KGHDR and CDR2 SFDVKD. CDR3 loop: CATSDGRGPNNEQFF. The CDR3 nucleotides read TGTGCCACCAGTGATGGACGGGGGCCAAACAATGAGCAGTTCTTC.